This T cell receptor beta chain was obtained from a study of CD8+ T cells in alopecia areata. About the research overall: Tofacitinib administration persisted for 6 to 18 months, succeeded by 6 months off drug. Study findings and constraints: Resident alphabeta T-cell populations of normal skin are likewise subject to sequencing in scalp samples. In patients, TCRs were shared less clearly than in mice, and HLA may possibly be involved.

V lost 1 base and J 4 bases, leaving 8 bases between the germline ends. Looked up from germline, CDR1 is SQVTM and CDR2 is ANQGSEA. The CDR3 is made up of 12 amino acids. Extracted RNA was reverse transcribed, and the resulting cDNA served as sequencing template. The protocol was immunoSEQ multiplex PCR, while the TCRdb copy is restricted to in-frame clones and leaves out a portion. The table has 170,000 or so clones, around 63% seen once; the top ten hold around 1.6%. To note about this clone: Its antigen is not known. Within the sample, other DNA sequences also encode this same CDR3.

The clonotype was recovered from a human donor with alopecia areata. The rearrangement uses TRBV29-1 and TRBJ2-7, with D tentatively TRBD1 (5 bases). Specimen: CD4+ T cells sorted from blood, collected at week 0. The CDR3 coding sequence is TGCAGCGTTGAAGTAGGGGTGTACGAGCAGTACTTC. Its protein product is CSVEVGVYEQYF.